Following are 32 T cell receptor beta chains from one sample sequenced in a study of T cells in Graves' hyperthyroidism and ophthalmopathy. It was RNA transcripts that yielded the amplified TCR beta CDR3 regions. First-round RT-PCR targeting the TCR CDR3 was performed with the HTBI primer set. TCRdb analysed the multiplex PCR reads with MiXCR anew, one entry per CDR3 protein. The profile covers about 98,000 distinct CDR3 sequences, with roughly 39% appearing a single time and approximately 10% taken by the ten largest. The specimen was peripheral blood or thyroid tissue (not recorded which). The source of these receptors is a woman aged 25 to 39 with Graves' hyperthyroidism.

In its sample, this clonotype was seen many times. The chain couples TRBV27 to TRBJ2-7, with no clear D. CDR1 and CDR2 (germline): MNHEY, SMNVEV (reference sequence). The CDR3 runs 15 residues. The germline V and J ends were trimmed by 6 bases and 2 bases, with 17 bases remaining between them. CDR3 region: CASSPLWVPPYEQYF. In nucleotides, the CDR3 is TGTGCCAGCAGCCCCCTATGGGTTCCTCCCTACGAGCAGTACTTC.

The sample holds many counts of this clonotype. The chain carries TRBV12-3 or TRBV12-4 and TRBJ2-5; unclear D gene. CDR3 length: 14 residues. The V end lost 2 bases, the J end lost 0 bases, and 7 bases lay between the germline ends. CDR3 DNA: TGTGCCAGCAGTTTATTAGGGTACCAAGAGACCCAGTACTTC. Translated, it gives CASSLLGYQETQYF.

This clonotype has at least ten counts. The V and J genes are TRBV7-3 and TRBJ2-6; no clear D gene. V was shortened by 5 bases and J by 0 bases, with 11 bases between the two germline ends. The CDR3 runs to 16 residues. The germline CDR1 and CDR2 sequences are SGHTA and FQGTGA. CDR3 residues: CASSKGGFSGANVLTF. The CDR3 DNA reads TGTGCCAGCAGCAAAGGCGGTTTCTCTGGGGCCAACGTCCTGACTTTC.

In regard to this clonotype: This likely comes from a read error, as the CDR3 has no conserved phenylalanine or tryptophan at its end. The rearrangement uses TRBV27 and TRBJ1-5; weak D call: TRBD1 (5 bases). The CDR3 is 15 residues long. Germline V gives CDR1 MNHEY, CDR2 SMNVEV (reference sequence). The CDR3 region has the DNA TGCGCCAGCAGTGTCGGGGCTACGGGCAATCAGCCCCAGCATTCT. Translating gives CASSVGATGNQPQHS.

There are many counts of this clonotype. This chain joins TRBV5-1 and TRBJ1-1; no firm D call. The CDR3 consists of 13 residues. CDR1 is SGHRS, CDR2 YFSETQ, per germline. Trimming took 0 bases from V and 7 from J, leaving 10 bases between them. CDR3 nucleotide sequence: TGCGCCAGCAGCTTGGCCGGAGTCGGTGAAGCTTTCTTT. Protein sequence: CASSLAGVGEAFF.

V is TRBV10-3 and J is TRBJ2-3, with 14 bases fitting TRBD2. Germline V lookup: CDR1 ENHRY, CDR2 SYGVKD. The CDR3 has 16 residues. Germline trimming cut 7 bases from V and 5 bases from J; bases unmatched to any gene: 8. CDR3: CAIKTSGRAGGDTQYF. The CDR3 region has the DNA TGTGCCATCAAGACTAGCGGGAGGGCCGGTGGAGATACGCAGTATTTT.

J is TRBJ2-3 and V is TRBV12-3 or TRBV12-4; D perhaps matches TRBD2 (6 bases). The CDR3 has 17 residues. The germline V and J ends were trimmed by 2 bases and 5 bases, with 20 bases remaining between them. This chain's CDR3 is CASSLLWPYLGGDTQYF. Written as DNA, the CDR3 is TGTGCCAGCAGTTTACTGTGGCCATACCTGGGGGGAGATACGCAGTATTTT.

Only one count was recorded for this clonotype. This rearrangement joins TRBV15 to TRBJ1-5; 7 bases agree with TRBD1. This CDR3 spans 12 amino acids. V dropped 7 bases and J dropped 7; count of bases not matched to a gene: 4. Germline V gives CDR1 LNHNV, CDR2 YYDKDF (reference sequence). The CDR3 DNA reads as TGTGCCACCACACGACAGGGACAGCCCCAGCATTTT. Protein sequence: CATTRQGQPQHF.

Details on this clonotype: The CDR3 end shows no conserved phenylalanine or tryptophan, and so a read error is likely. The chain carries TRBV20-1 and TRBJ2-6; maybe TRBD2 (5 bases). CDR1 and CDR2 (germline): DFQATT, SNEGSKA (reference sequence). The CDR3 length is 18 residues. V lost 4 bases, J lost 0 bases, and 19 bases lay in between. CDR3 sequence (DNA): TGCAGTGCTAAAAACCCCGCCGTGAGGGACTCTGGGGCCAACGTCCTGACTTCC. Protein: CSAKNPAVRDSGANVLTS.

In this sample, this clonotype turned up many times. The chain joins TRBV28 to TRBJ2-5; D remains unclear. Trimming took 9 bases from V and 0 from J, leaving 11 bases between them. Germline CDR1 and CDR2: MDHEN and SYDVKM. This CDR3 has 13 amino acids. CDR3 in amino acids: CASSRANQETQYF. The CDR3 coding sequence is TGTGCCAGTTCTCGGGCCAACCAAGAGACCCAGTACTTC.

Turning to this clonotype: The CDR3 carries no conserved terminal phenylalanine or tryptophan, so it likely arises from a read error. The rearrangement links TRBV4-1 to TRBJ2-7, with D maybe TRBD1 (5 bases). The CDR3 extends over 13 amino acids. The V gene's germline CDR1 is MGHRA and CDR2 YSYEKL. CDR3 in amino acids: CASSQDPRVEQYL. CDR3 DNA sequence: TGTGCCAGCAGCCAAGATCCCAGGGTCGAGCAGTACCTC.

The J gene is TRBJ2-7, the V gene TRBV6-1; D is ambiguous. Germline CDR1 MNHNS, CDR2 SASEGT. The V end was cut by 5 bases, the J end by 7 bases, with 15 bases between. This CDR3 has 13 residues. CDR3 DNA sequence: TGTGCCAGCAGTCCCGAGGCGGCCGGGGAGCAGTACTTC. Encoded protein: CASSPEAAGEQYF.

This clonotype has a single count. CDR3 nucleotides: TGCAGTGCTAGGCGGCCGGAGTTACATAGCAATCAGCCCCAGCATTTT. It specifies CSARRPELHSNQPQHF. The chain links TRBV20-1 to TRBJ1-5, with D hard to call. V was pared by 3 bases and J by 0 bases, with 15 bases between. This CDR3 is 16 amino acids long. Germline CDR1 DFQATT, CDR2 SNEGSKA (reference sequence).

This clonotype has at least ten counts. CDR3: CASSLSFLTGGVDEQYF. The CDR3 region has the DNA TGTGCCAGCAGTTTATCTTTCTTGACAGGGGGAGTGGACGAGCAGTACTTC. The chain has TRBV12-3 or TRBV12-4 and TRBJ2-7; 9 nucleotides match TRBD1. The CDR3 has 17 amino acids. Losses at the gene ends were 2 bases for V and 5 bases for J; bases not matched to a gene: 13.

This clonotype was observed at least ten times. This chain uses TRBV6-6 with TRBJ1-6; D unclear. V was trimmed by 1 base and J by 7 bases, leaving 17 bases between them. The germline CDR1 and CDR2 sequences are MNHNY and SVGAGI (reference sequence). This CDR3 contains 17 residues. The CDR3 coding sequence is TGTGCCAGCAGTTACTTGCGATCGGTGGATAGGAATTCACCCCTCCACTTT. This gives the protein CASSYLRSVDRNSPLHF.

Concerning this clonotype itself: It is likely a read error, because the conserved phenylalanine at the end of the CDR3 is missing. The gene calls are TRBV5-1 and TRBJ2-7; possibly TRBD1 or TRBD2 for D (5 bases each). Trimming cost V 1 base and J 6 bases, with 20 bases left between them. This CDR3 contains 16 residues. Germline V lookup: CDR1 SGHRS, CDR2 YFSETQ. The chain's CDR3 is CASSLSQGDTFREQYL. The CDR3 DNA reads TGCGCCAGCAGCTTGAGCCAGGGAGATACGTTTCGCGAGCAGTACCTC.

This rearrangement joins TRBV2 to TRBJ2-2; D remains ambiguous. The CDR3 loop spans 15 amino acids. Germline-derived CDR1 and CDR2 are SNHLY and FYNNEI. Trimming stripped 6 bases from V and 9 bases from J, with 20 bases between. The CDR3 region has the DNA TGTGCCAGCAGCTTGGACCCAGGATTAGCCAGGGAGCTGTTTTTT. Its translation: CASSLDPGLARELFF.

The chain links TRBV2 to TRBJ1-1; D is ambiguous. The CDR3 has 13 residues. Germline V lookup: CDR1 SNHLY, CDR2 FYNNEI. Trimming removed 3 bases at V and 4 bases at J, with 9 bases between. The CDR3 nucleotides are TGTGCCAGCAGTGAGGAGCGACTCACTGAAGCTTTCTTT. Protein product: CASSEERLTEAFF.

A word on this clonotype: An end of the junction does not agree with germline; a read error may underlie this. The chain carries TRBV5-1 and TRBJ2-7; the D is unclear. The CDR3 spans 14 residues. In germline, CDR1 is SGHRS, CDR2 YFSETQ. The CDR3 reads CASILLSEIYEQYF. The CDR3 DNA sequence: TGCGCCAGCATCTTGCTGAGCGAAATCTACGAGCAGTACTTC.

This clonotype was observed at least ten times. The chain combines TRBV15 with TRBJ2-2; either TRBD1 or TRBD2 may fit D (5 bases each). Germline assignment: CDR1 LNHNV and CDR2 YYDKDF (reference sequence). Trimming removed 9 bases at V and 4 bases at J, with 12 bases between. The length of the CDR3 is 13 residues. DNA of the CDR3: TGTGCCACTCGAGTGGGGGTCACCGGGGAGCTGTTTTTT. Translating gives CATRVGVTGELFF. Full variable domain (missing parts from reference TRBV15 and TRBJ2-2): DAMVIQNPRYQVTQFGKPVTLSCSQTLNHNVMYWYQQKSSQAPKLLFHYYDKDFNNEADTPDNFQSRRPNTSFCFLDIRSPGLGDTAMYLCATRVGVTGELFFGEGSRLTVL.

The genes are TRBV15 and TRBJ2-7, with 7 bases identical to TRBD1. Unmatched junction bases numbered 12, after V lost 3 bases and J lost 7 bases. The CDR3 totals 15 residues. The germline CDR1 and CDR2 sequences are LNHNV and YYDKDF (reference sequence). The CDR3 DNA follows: TGTGCCACCAGCAGCGTAGGACAGGTAACGGTTGAGCAGTACTTC. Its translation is CATSSVGQVTVEQYF.

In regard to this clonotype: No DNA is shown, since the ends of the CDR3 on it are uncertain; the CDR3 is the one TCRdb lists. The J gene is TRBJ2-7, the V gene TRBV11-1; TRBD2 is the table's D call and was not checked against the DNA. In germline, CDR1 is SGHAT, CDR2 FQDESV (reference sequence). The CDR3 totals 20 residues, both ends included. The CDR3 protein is CASSFYICSARPDASYEQYF.

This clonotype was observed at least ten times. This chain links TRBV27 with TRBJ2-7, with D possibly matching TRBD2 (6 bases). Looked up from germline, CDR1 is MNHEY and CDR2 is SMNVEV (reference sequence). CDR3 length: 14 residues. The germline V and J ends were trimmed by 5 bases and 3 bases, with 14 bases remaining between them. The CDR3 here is CASSKTSPFYEQYF. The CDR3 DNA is TGTGCCAGCAGTAAGACTAGTCCCTTCTACGAGCAGTACTTC.

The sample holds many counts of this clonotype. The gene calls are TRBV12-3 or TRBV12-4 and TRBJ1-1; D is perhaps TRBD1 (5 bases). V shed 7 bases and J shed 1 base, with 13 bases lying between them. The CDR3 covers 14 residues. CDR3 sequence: CASTQGQGNTEAFF. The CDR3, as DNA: TGTGCCAGCACCCAGGGCCAAGGGAACACTGAAGCTTTCTTT.

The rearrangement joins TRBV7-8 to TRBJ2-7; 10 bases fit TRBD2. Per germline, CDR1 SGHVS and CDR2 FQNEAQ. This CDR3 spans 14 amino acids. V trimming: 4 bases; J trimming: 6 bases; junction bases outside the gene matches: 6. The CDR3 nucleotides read TGTGCCAGCAGCTCCGGGCTAGCGGGAGTCGAGCAGTACTTC. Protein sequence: CASSSGLAGVEQYF. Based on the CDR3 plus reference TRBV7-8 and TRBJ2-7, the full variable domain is GAGVSQSPRYKVAKRGQDVALRCDPISGHVSLFWYQQALGQGPEFLTYFQNEAQLDKSGLPSDRFFAERPEGSVSTLKIQRTQQEDSAVYLCASSSGLAGVEQYFGPGTRLTVT.

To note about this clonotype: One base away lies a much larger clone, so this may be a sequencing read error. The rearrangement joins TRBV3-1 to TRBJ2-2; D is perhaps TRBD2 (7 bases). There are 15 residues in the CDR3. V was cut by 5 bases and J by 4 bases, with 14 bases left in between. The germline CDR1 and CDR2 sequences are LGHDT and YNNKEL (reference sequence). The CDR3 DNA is TGTGCCAGCAGCATCCGACGGGGGGCCACCGGGGAGCTGTTTTTT. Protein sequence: CASSIRRGATGELFF. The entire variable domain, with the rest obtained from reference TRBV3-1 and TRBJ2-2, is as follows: DTAVSQTPKYLVTQMGNDKSIKCEQNLGHDTMYWYKQDSKKFLKIMFSYNNKELIINETVPNRFSPKSPDKAHLNLHINSLELGDSAVYFCASSIRRGATGELFFGEGSRLTVL.

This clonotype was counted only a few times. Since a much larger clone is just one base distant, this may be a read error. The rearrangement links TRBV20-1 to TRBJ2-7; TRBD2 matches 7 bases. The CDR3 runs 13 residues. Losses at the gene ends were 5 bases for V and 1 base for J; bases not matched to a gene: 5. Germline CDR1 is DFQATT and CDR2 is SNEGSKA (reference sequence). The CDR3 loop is CSAEGGISYEQYF. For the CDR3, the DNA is TGCAGTGCTGAGGGAGGGATTTCCTACGAGCAGTACTTC.

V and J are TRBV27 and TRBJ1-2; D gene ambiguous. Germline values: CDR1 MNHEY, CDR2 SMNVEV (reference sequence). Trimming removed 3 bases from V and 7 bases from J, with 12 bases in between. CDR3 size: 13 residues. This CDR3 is CASSFRLGSGYTF. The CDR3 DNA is TGTGCCAGCAGTTTCAGACTAGGAAGTGGCTACACCTTC.

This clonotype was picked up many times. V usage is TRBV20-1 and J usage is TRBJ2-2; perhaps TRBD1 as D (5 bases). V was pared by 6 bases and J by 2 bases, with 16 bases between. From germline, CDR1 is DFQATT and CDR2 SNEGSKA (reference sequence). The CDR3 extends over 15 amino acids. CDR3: CSARFYDRNTGELFF. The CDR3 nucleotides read TGCAGTGCACGTTTTTACGACAGAAACACCGGGGAGCTGTTTTTT.

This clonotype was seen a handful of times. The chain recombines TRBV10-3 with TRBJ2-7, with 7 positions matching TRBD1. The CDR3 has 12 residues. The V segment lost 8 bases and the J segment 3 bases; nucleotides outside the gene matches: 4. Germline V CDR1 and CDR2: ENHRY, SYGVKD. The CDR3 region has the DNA TGTGCCATCGCCGGGACAGTCTACGAGCAGTACTTC. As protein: CAIAGTVYEQYF.

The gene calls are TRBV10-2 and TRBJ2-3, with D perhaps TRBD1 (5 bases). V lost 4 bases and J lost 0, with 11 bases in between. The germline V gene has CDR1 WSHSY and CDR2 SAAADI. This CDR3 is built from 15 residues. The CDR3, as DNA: TGCGCCAGCAGTGGGACAAGTGGGAGCACAGATACGCAGTATTTT. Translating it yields CASSGTSGSTDTQYF.

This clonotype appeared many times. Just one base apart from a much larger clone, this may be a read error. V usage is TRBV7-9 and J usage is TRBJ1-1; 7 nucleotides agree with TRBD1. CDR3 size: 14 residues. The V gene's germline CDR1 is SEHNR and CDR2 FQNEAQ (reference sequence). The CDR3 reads CASSQGGALTEASF. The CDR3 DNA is TGTGCCAGCAGCCAAGGGGGCGCATTGACTGAAGCTTCCTTT. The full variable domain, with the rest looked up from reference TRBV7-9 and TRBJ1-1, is DTGVSQNPRHKITKRGQNVTFRCDPISEHNRLYWYRQTLGQGPEFLTYFQNEAQLEKSRLLSDRFSAERPKGSFSTLEIQRTEQGDSAMYLCASSQGGALTEASFGQGTRLTVV.